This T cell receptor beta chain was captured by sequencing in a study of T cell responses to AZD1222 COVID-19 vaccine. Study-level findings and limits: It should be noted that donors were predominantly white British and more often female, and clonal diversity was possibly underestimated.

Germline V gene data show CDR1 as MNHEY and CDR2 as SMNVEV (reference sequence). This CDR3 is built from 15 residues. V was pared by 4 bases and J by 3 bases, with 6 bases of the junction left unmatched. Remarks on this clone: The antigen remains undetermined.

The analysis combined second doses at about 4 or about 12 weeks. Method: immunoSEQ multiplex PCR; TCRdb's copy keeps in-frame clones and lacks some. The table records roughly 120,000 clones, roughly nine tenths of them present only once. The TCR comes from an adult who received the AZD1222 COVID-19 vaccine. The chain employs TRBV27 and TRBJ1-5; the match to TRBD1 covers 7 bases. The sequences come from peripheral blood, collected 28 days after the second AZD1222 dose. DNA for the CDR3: TGTGCCAGCAGTTCCGGGGACAGCCTCAATCAGCCCCAGCATTTT. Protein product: CASSSGDSLNQPQHF.